The rows below give T cell receptor beta chains drawn from one sample of a study of cytomegalovirus exposure and HLA in healthy donors. Here immunoSEQ multiplex PCR was the method, and the copy in TCRdb shows in-frame clones only, minus some. The sample contains 220,000 or so clones, 90% to 95% of which appear only once. Sequences were obtained from PBMCs. The receptor source for this set is a woman between 18 and 30 years old in good health and CMV-seronegative. Each CDR3 is given with its conserved first and last residue. Where a row states a size, it is once, few, many or the class of an expanded clone; other rows omit it.

V gene: TRBV27; clone size: .; J gene: TRBJ2-7; CDR3 protein: CASSPSQGGGSYEQYF
V gene: TRBV6-1; clone size: .; J gene: TRBJ1-5; CDR3 protein: CASSQGYSNQPQHF
V gene: TRBV11-2; clone size: .; J gene: TRBJ1-2; CDR3 protein: CASSPARGPFYGYTF
V gene: TRBV7-9; clone size: .; J gene: TRBJ2-3; CDR3 protein: CASSLYVGGSADTQYF
V gene: TRBV27; clone size: .; J gene: TRBJ1-4; CDR3 protein: CASSFFPYSTNEKLFF
V gene: TRBV28; clone size: .; J gene: TRBJ2-3; CDR3 protein: CASGAGLGYTQYF
V gene: TRBV30; clone size: .; J gene: TRBJ1-4; CDR3 protein: CAWSVLIERATNEKLFF
V gene: TRBV5-8; clone size: .; J gene: TRBJ2-7; CDR3 protein: CASSLAPGGYNEQYF
V gene: TRBV18; clone size: .; J gene: TRBJ2-3; CDR3 protein: CASSPRRGGISTDTQYF
V gene: TRBV5-6; clone size: .; J gene: TRBJ1-2; CDR3 protein: CASSWRTGSYGYTF
V gene: TRBV2; clone size: .; J gene: TRBJ2-5; CDR3 protein: CASRAAGLETQYF
V gene: TRBV5-8; clone size: .; J gene: TRBJ2-7; CDR3 protein: CASSFRLAGLPYEQYF
V gene: TRBV6-1; clone size: .; J gene: TRBJ1-2; CDR3 protein: CATQLSGTGHGYTF
V gene: TRBV28; clone size: .; J gene: TRBJ1-5; CDR3 protein: CASALNNQPQHF
V gene: TRBV7-9; clone size: .; J gene: TRBJ1-1; CDR3 protein: CASSLPWTGGSNTEAFF
V gene: TRBV7-6; clone size: .; J gene: TRBJ2-7; CDR3 protein: CASSPIWGLEQYF
V gene: TRBV6-5; clone size: .; J gene: TRBJ1-1; CDR3 protein: CASSRGTGAEAFF
V gene: TRBV6-6; clone size: .; J gene: TRBJ2-3; CDR3 protein: CASSYGVGSGADTQYF
V gene: TRBV5-4; clone size: few; J gene: TRBJ2-7; CDR3 protein: CASSLNRGYEQYF
V gene: TRBV5-6; clone size: .; J gene: TRBJ2-7; CDR3 protein: CASSSQGASYEQYF
V gene: TRBV6-4; clone size: .; J gene: TRBJ2-3; CDR3 protein: CASSEVAASTDTQYF
V gene: TRBV11-3; clone size: .; J gene: TRBJ1-1; CDR3 protein: CASSPGGQGNTEAFF
V gene: TRBV19; clone size: .; J gene: TRBJ1-1; CDR3 protein: CASRPPRGTGQGEAFF
V gene: TRBV28; clone size: .; J gene: TRBJ1-4; CDR3 protein: CASSYDRVGEKLFF
V gene: TRBV4-1; clone size: .; J gene: TRBJ1-1; CDR3 protein: CASSQDRGDASRGTEAFF
V gene: TRBV5-1; clone size: few; J gene: TRBJ2-5; CDR3 protein: CASSLVTSGRLETQYF
V gene: TRBV4-1; clone size: .; J gene: TRBJ1-3; CDR3 protein: CASSPPQGIGNTIYF
V gene: TRBV4-2; clone size: .; J gene: TRBJ2-6; CDR3 protein: CASSQETKVSGANVLTF
V gene: TRBV29-1; clone size: few; J gene: TRBJ1-1; CDR3 protein: CSVEDRANTEAFF
V gene: TRBV21-1; clone size: .; J gene: TRBJ2-5; CDR3 protein: CASSKSVQGGQETQYF
V gene: TRBV6-4; clone size: .; J gene: TRBJ1-1; CDR3 protein: CASSDSRQNTEAFF
V gene: TRBV30; clone size: .; J gene: TRBJ1-1; CDR3 protein: CAWTPGTAFSKAFF
V gene: TRBV15; clone size: once; J gene: TRBJ2-1; CDR3 protein: CATSRDLVRDLQFF
V gene: TRBV4-1; clone size: .; J gene: TRBJ2-7; CDR3 protein: CASSQDRLDSQQYF
V gene: TRBV30; clone size: once; J gene: TRBJ2-7; CDR3 protein: CAWSVAGGGYEQYF
V gene: TRBV6-1; clone size: .; J gene: TRBJ2-5; CDR3 protein: CASRARQGEETQYF
V gene: TRBV2; clone size: few; J gene: TRBJ2-4; CDR3 protein: CASRRTVAKNIQYF
V gene: TRBV19; clone size: .; J gene: TRBJ2-1; CDR3 protein: CASMIYGTNEQFF
V gene: TRBV4-1; clone size: .; J gene: TRBJ2-7; CDR3 protein: CASSQRRGNTYEQYF
V gene: TRBV6-6; clone size: .; J gene: TRBJ2-2; CDR3 protein: CASSGGEWPTGELFF
V gene: TRBV11-3; clone size: .; J gene: TRBJ2-7; CDR3 protein: CASSLNTGEASYEQYF
V gene: TRBV7-9; clone size: .; J gene: TRBJ1-1; CDR3 protein: CASSFDGRRNTEAFF
V gene: TRBV4-1; clone size: .; J gene: TRBJ2-4; CDR3 protein: CASSQGTERELAKNIQYF
V gene: TRBV27; clone size: once; J gene: TRBJ2-7; CDR3 protein: CASSLGVSFHEQYF
V gene: TRBV2; clone size: .; J gene: TRBJ2-2; CDR3 protein: CASNRQTSDGELFF
V gene: TRBV19; clone size: .; J gene: TRBJ2-1; CDR3 protein: CASSIDLAGPYNEQFF
V gene: TRBV6-1; clone size: .; J gene: TRBJ2-1; CDR3 protein: CASSASGWINEQFF
V gene: TRBV19; clone size: few; J gene: TRBJ1-3; CDR3 protein: CASSRYDRTTGNTIYF
V gene: TRBV9; clone size: .; J gene: TRBJ2-6; CDR3 protein: CASSVAGQGVSGANVLTF
V gene: TRBV6-6; clone size: .; J gene: TRBJ1-3; CDR3 protein: CASKDNSDTIYF
V gene: TRBV4-1; clone size: .; J gene: TRBJ2-1; CDR3 protein: CASSHATGSSYNEQFF
V gene: TRBV6-6; clone size: .; J gene: TRBJ1-4; CDR3 protein: CATIGTGRTNEKLFF